Listed below are T cell receptor beta chains from one sample, sequenced in a study of identical twins. TCRdb recomputed calls from the 5' RACE reads with MiXCR, one row per CDR3 protein. The repertoire consists of 550,000 to 800,000 distinct CDR3 sequences, with about 7% occurring once and the leading ten covering about 1.6%. Separately, the same data were catalogued under a study of yellow fever vaccine responses in identical twins.

The sequenced sample consisted of PBMCs. These receptors came from a woman under 30 in good health. Each CDR3 is given with its conserved first and last residue. A D gene is named only where the DNA matches it firmly.

>17|TRBJ2-3|TRBV4-1|TRBD2
CASSQWTSGTSTDTQYF
>11|TRBJ2-2|TRBV2|NA
CAAGGTGELFF
>15|TRBJ2-1|TRBV7-2|NA
CASSLVGLAYNEQFF
>17|TRBJ2-3|TRBV5-6|NA
CASSLIAEPSPQDTQYF
>17|TRBJ2-3|TRBV18|NA
CASSPPPSAGTTDTQYF
>15|TRBJ2-1|TRBV7-9|TRBD2
CASSLTGGSHNEQFF
>16|TRBJ2-1|TRBV4-1|TRBD2
CASSQEWASGGNEQFF
>15|TRBJ2-2|TRBV3-1|NA
CASSPGTHYTGELFF
>17|TRBJ2-2|TRBV20-1|NA
CSARDQDRPENTGELFF
>15|TRBJ2-7|TRBV7-2|NA
CASSLVLSSSYEQYF
>14|TRBJ2-1|TRBV12-3/TRBV12-4|NA
CASSWTGDYNEQFF
>11|TRBJ1-4|TRBV6-1|NA
CASIGGEKLFF
>13|TRBJ1-2|TRBV25-1|TRBD1
CASSAGTGGGYTF
>14|TRBJ2-7|TRBV12-3/TRBV12-4|NA
CASSRYDSSYEQYF
>15|TRBJ2-7|TRBV28|NA
CASSPQVFVVDEQYF
>12|TRBJ2-1|TRBV12-3/TRBV12-4|NA
CASSKGLPEQFF
>17|TRBJ2-5|TRBV6-2/TRBV6-3|NA
CASSYHYKQDTRETQYF
>15|TRBJ2-7|TRBV27|TRBD2
CASSLRDGRAGEQYF
>14|TRBJ2-7|TRBV7-2|NA
CASSFLAPAYEQYF
>13|TRBJ2-1|TRBV4-1|TRBD2
CASRPGGELEQFF
>14|TRBJ1-1|TRBV11-2|NA
CASSLDRRGTEAFF
>15|TRBJ1-4|TRBV12-3/TRBV12-4|NA
CASSFRGRLNEKLFF